The TCR beta chain described here comes from a study of blood T cell repertoires in COVID-19 (dated by TCRdb to about 2020). Regarding the research as a whole: The collaborator samples originated in the United States, Italy and Spain and spanned the acute and convalescent phases of COVID-19. The samples were drawn from the first 160 participants of the ongoing ImmuneRACE study and from 1,254 subjects provided by 6 global collaborators. HLA class I and class II types, where available, came from metadata supplied by the sample provider rather than from assay-based typing. The material from the prospective study consisted of cDNA or gDNA derived from T cells, B-cell-depleted T cells, or PBMCs. The repertoires were released in a freely available public database intended as a resource for research on the immune response to SARS-CoV-2. The dataset comprised deeply sampled blood TCRbeta repertoires from subjects exposed to, actively infected with, or recovered from COVID-19. The sample metadata nearly always contained a de-identified subject ID, COVID-19 status, age in years and sex. General findings and caveats noted by the study authors: The amount of clinical and demographic metadata varied by source and participant and was provided uncurated.

TCRbeta CDR3 regions were amplified from genomic DNA using the immunoSEQ Assay, a bias-controlled multiplex PCR. The authors processed their data as follows. Within the assay, amplification of reference gene primers was used to estimate how many nucleated cells each sample contained. To quantify the absolute abundance of each unique TCRbeta CDR3 rearrangement, sequence reads were collapsed and filtered. Productive Simpson clonality was computed per sample as the square root of Simpson's diversity index over productive rearrangements. Here the immuneACCESS table is served through TCRdb, limited to in-frame sequences with V and J called. Missing clones are a known gap in these copies; in checked studies unresolved V genes cover under half, and the rest lacks a known reason. Clone size and V and J calls were adopted from that table, with D and trimming inferred from the DNA. The sample table records a few hundred thousand clones; more than 70% of these occur just once. Jointly, the top ten make up just over 1% of the sample.

From a lookup of the germline V gene, CDR1 and CDR2 are SGHVS and FQNEAQ. Measured from the cysteine to the phenylalanine, the CDR3 is 16 residues long. The sequence is cut down to CDR3 DNA, 48 bases in frame from base 1. Trimming takes 5 bases off V and 4 bases off J; junction bases not matched to a gene: 11. Remarks on this clone: Its antigen remains unidentified. The sample holds no much larger clone one base away, and base qualities are not on file.

Participants in the prospective study were aged roughly 18 to 100 years, lived in under 30 United States geographic areas, and enrolled through a virtual design. In the prospective study, participants were assigned to cohorts based on the clinical history participants reported in a screening survey and a study questionnaire. Exposed participants had been in contact with someone with a PCR-confirmed or clinician-diagnosed COVID-19 case within 2 weeks of study entry. In the prospective study, whole blood, serum and a nasopharyngeal or oropharyngeal swab were collected from each participant by mobile phlebotomists. Over a roughly 2-month period, participants in the prospective study had the option of providing additional blood draws and questionnaires. Before DNA extraction, blood samples from the prospective study were shipped at room temperature or frozen.

The rearrangement joined TRBV7-8 to TRBJ2-5; a stretch of 9 junction bases matches TRBD1. Sequencing was performed on PBMCs or T cells enriched from blood (not recorded which). The sequence was collected from a woman in her 30s who had been exposed to COVID-19. CDR3 protein: CASSDNTGTGRETQYF. The sequenced DNA: TGTGCCAGCAGCGACAATACCGGGACAGGGAGAGAGACCCAGTACTTC.